This TCR beta chain appears in the sequencing data of a study of T cells in Graves' hyperthyroidism and ophthalmopathy. Findings and caveats of the study: Blood also contained most expanded thyroid clonotypes above 0.001.

Amplified TCR beta CDR3 regions came from RNA transcripts. Researchers ran a first-round RT-PCR on the TCR CDR3 using the HTBI primer set. One entry per CDR3 protein results from TCRdb running MiXCR on the multiplex PCR reads. The sample has approximately 400,000 distinct CDR3 sequences, more than 14% seen once. The CDR3 loop spans 14 amino acids. CDR1 MNHNS and CDR2 SASEGT come from the germline V gene. Clinical Activity Scores of at least 3, NOSPECS grades of at least 4 and durations under 3 months characterized ophthalmopathy patients. Many counts were recorded for this clonotype. Antigen specificity is unknown. One junction end does not reproduce the germline sequence, and a read error may be involved.

Sequencing was carried out using blood. The chain has TRBV6-1 and TRBJ2-4; D is undetermined. The receptor was isolated from a woman aged 25 to 39 with Graves' ophthalmopathy. CDR3 protein: CASNEGQAKNIQYF. In DNA form, the CDR3 reads TGTGCCAGCAATGAAGGGCAGGCCAAAAACATTCAGTACTTC.